The T cell receptor beta chain described here comes from a study of cytomegalovirus exposure and HLA in healthy donors (dated by TCRdb to 2016 to 2017). About the study as a whole: According to a later analysis, the roughly 130 validation repertoires were produced on the same platform as the 666 repertoires of the first cohort. The aim of the study was to test whether cataloging public T cell receptors could identify signatures of past pathogen exposure. A separate validation cohort of approximately 130 different subjects was used in addition to the 666-subject first cohort. The study combined high-throughput TCR immunosequencing, statistical association of individual TCRs with disease status, and machine learning to predict cytomegalovirus infection status. Results the study describes overall, beyond this receptor: A later analysis had no HLA typing for the validation cohort, so co-occurrence there was scored across all 110 or so repertoires. The classifier was reported to diagnose cytomegalovirus status with high specificity and sensitivity in both the original cohort and the validation cohort. The study listed 164 TCR beta chains as associated with cytomegalovirus. In vitro tests confirmed that three of the cytomegalovirus-associated TCR beta chains recognize cytomegalovirus antigens. The authors suggested that the approach could potentially be extended to other disease states and immunological phenotypes. While some public TCRs were present in many individuals, most TCR sequences turned up only very rarely across donors. Of the cluster scores, about 94% were above 0 in a later analysis, which found that TCRs clustered in the first cohort also tended to co-occur in the approximately 110 validation repertoires.

CDR1 and CDR2, per the germline V gene (reference sequence), are LNHDA and SQIVND. Cut back by 5 bases and 0 bases, the V and J ends lie 8 bases apart. The CDR3 runs 14 amino acids, cysteine and phenylalanine included. The CDR3 DNA has 42 bases and is translated from base 1. Library preparation employed the immunoSEQ multiplex PCR assay. On the study's bioinformatics: A statistical classification framework was developed to diagnose cytomegalovirus status using the catalog of TCR beta chain sequences. Entries here come from immuneACCESS through TCRdb and include only in-frame sequences with V and J called. Some clones fail to appear in such tables; in the studies checked, an unresolved V gene covers under half of the shortfall, and the cause of the remainder is unknown. V and J calls and clone size are copied from that table; D and trimming were computed from the DNA. The sample has about 120,000 clones on record, approximately 87% of them singletons. Around 6% of the sample is in the top ten clones.

For this clone: The antigen it recognizes is unknown. One base away there is no much larger clone; base qualities are not given.

The donors were included in the validation cohort of 130 or so subjects, a group kept apart from the roughly 670-subject first cohort. The chain is encoded by TRBV19 joined to TRBJ1-3, with no confident D gene call. The source material was PBMCs. This TCR was sampled from a woman aged 18-29 years in good health and CMV-seropositive. The CDR3 region: CASSAGISGNTIYF. The bases are TGTGCCAGTAGTGCGGGCATCTCTGGAAACACCATATATTTT.